This TCR beta chain was sequenced during a study of CD8 T cells in ankylosing spondylitis. Findings of the study overall: A TCR beta motif made of under 10 highly homologous variants seemed typical of ankylosing spondylitis blood. The authors reported significant enrichment of disease-linked clones in matched ankylosing spondylitis synovial fluid.

It was by quantitative 5'-RACE with molecular barcodes that TCR beta libraries were made. TCRdb independently ran MiXCR on the 5' RACE reads; one entry per CDR3 protein. Among about 480,000 distinct CDR3 sequences listed, roughly a sixth were seen once. The CDR3 length is 16 residues. Trimming took 6 bases from V and 0 from J; bases not matched to a gene: 2. In germline, CDR1 is SGHVS, CDR2 FQNEAQ. Turning to this clonotype: Its antigen is as yet unknown.

The receptor's source is a male donor with ankylosing spondylitis. The chain carries TRBV7-8 and TRBJ2-6; 10 bases fit TRBD1. The sample consisted of blood, either unsorted or a sorted T cell fraction (not recorded which). The CDR3 here is CASRGQGSSGANVLTF. The CDR3 DNA reads TGTGCCAGCAGGGGACAGGGGAGCTCTGGGGCCAACGTCCTGACTTTC.